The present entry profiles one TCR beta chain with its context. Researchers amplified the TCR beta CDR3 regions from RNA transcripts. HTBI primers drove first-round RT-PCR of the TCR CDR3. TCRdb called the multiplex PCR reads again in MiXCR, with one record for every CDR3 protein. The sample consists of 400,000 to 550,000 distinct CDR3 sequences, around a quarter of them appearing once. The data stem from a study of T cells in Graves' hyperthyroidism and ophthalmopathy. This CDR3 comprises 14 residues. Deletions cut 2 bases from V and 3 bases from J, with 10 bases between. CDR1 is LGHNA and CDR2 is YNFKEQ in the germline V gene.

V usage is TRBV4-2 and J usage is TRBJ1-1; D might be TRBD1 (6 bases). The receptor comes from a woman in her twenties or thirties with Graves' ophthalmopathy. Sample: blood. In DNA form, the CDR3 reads TGTGCCAGCAGCCAACCGACAGGCTACACTGAAGCTTTCTTT. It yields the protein CASSQPTGYTEAFF.